This T cell receptor (beta chain) was sequenced during a study of neurological immune-mediated disorders. TCRdb redid the calling of the 5' RACE reads with MiXCR, one entry per CDR3 protein. The data contain 55,000 to 75,000 distinct CDR3 sequences, about 13% of them singletons. This clonotype was recorded many times. The junction shows a germline mismatch at one end, possibly a read error. The TCR was taken from an older woman with HTLV-1-associated myelopathy (HAM/TSP). The sequencing input was PBMCs.

The CDR3 region is CASSLDRIQVF. The CDR3 DNA follows: TGTGCCAGCAGTCTTGACAGGATCCAGGTCTTC. The chain employs TRBV3-1 and TRBJ2-7; D may be TRBD1 (6 bases). The germline V gene has CDR1 LGHDT and CDR2 YNNKEL (reference sequence). The CDR3 totals 11 residues.